The 14 T cell receptor beta chains reported below all come from one sample, sequenced in a study of cytomegalovirus exposure and HLA in healthy donors. Researchers ran the PCR with 60 Vbeta and 13 Jbeta primers. Here immunoSEQ multiplex PCR was the method, and the copy in TCRdb shows in-frame clones only, minus some. The repertoire holds fewer than 200,000 clones, with roughly 80% as singletons. The source material was PBMCs. The receptors derive from a woman between 45 and 65 years old in good health and CMV-seropositive.

The V and J genes are TRBV27 and TRBJ1-4; D ambiguous. In germline, CDR1 is MNHEY, CDR2 SMNVEV (reference sequence). The V end lost 4 bases, the J end lost 0 bases, and 9 bases lay between the germline ends. The CDR3 loop spans 15 amino acids. This chain's CDR3 is CASSSISSTNEKLFF. The CDR3 DNA is TGTGCCAGCAGTTCGATCAGTTCAACTAATGAAAAACTGTTTTTT.

The J gene is TRBJ2-5, the V gene TRBV5-1; 8 bases align to TRBD2. V lost 4 bases and J lost 5; bases outside the gene matches: 10. The CDR3 consists of 15 residues. Germline lookup yields CDR1 SGHRS and CDR2 YFSETQ. The CDR3 reads CASSPGGGARETQYF. The CDR3, as DNA: TGCGCCAGCAGCCCCGGGGGGGGAGCCCGGGAGACCCAGTACTTC.

The chain couples TRBV5-1 to TRBJ2-7, with TRBD1 matching over 8 bases. The CDR3 has 17 amino acids. Germline CDR1 and CDR2: SGHRS and YFSETQ. Trimming removed 2 bases from V and 0 bases from J; junction bases left unmatched: 10. This chain's CDR3 is CASSLGQGFRSSYEQYF. The CDR3 DNA is TGCGCCAGCAGCTTAGGACAGGGTTTCCGTAGCTCCTACGAGCAGTACTTC.

This clone was seen a handful of times. V and J are TRBV7-2 and TRBJ2-7; tentative D call: TRBD2 (6 bases). Trimming stripped 4 bases from V and 3 bases from J, with 19 bases between. Germline lookup yields CDR1 SGHTA and CDR2 FQGNSA. The CDR3 is made up of 16 amino acids. The chain's CDR3 is CASSSPSLGGDYEQYF. CDR3 DNA sequence: TGTGCCAGCAGCTCCCCGTCTCTTGGAGGGGACTACGAGCAGTACTTC.

V and J are TRBV7-6 and TRBJ2-7; perhaps TRBD1 as D (6 bases). V was cut by 2 bases and J by 0 bases, with 17 bases left in between. Germline loops: CDR1 SGHVS, CDR2 FNYEAQ. The CDR3 sequence is 17 residues long. The CDR3 loop is CASSLTTGTRSSYEQYF. As DNA, the CDR3 is TGTGCCAGCAGCTTAACAACCGGGACAAGGAGCTCCTACGAGCAGTACTTC.

This chain joins TRBV18 and TRBJ2-1, with a tentative D call TRBD2 (5 bases). Germline-derived CDR1 and CDR2 are KGHSH and LQKENI. Trimming cost V 3 bases and J 0 bases, with 6 bases left between them. The CDR3 is made up of 14 amino acids. The CDR3 here is CASSPGGSYNEQFF. The CDR3 DNA is TGTGCCAGCTCACCCGGAGGCTCCTACAATGAGCAGTTCTTC.

The V and J genes are TRBV6-6 and TRBJ2-3; weak D call: TRBD1 (5 bases). CDR3 length: 14 residues. Germline assignment: CDR1 MNHNY and CDR2 SVGAGI (reference sequence). Trimming shortened V by 6 bases and J by 0 bases, and 10 bases separated the two germline ends. This CDR3 reads CASRGVPSTDTQYF. The CDR3 DNA sequence: TGTGCCAGCAGAGGGGTCCCTAGCACAGATACGCAGTATTTT.

The CDR3 sequence: CSSIKQGARTEAFF. For the CDR3, the DNA is TGCAGCAGTATTAAGCAGGGGGCGCGCACTGAAGCTTTCTTT. The chain recombines TRBV29-1 with TRBJ1-1; 8 bases fit TRBD1. This CDR3 is built from 14 residues. Germline CDR1 is SQVTM and CDR2 is ANQGSEA. With 8 bases clipped from V and 4 bases from J, the junction kept 12 bases outside the gene matches.

The chain couples TRBV5-6 to TRBJ2-5, with a weak D call TRBD2 (6 bases). Trimming shortened V by 4 bases and J by 4 bases, and 14 bases separated the two germline ends. The germline V gene encodes CDR1 SGHDT and CDR2 YYEEEE. CDR3 size: 14 residues. The chain's CDR3 is CASSPVGGGETQYF. CDR3 DNA sequence: TGTGCCAGCAGCCCAGTCGGGGGTGGAGAGACCCAGTACTTC. Full variable domain (outside the CDR3, taken from reference TRBV5-6 and TRBJ2-5): DAGVTQSPTHLIKTRGQQVTLRCSPKSGHDTVSWYQQALGQGPQFIFQYYEEEERQRGNFPDRFSGHQFPNYSSELNVNALLLGDSALYLCASSPVGGGETQYFGPGTRLLVL.

The chain couples TRBV7-4 to TRBJ1-2; D is unresolved. The CDR3 covers 14 residues. Trimming pared 5 bases from V and 4 bases from J, leaving 14 bases between. The germline gives CDR1 SGHVT, CDR2 SQSDAQ. The CDR3 DNA reads TGTGCCAGCAGCCGCCGTAGAGTCCTCTATGGCTACACCTTC. This codes for CASSRRRVLYGYTF.

The V gene is TRBV18, the J gene TRBJ2-5, with D unresolved. CDR3 length: 12 residues. Germline V gene data show CDR1 as KGHSH and CDR2 as LQKENI. The germline V and J ends were trimmed by 6 bases and 2 bases, with 7 bases remaining between them. The CDR3 region is CASSLGQETQYF. The CDR3 nucleotides read TGTGCCAGCTCCCTCGGTCAAGAGACCCAGTACTTC.

This clone showed up just a few times. V gene TRBV11-2 combines with J gene TRBJ2-7, with TRBD1 identical over 9 bases. The germline V gene encodes CDR1 SGHAT and CDR2 FQNNGV. After removal of 3 bases from V and 6 bases from J, the junction contained 12 bases not matched to a gene. CDR3 size: 16 residues. The CDR3: CASSLAGTATGGEQYF. CDR3 DNA sequence: TGTGCCAGCAGCTTGGCCGGGACGGCGACAGGGGGCGAGCAGTACTTC. Full variable domain (rest looked up from reference TRBV11-2 and TRBJ2-7): EAGVAQSPRYKIIEKRQSVAFWCNPISGHATLYWYQQILGQGPKLLIQFQNNGVVDDSQLPKDRFSAERLKGVDSTLKIQPAKLEDSAVYLCASSLAGTATGGEQYFGPGTRLTVT.

The J gene is TRBJ2-5, the V gene TRBV7-2; 8 bases line up with TRBD1. CDR3 length: 15 amino acids. The ends lost 3 bases at V and 2 bases at J; junction bases unmatched: 5. CDR1 and CDR2 from the germline V gene are SGHTA and FQGNSA. CDR3 sequence (DNA): TGTGCCAGCAGCTTGCAGGGGGCGCGGCAAGAGACCCAGTACTTC. It codes for CASSLQGARQETQYF.

The rearrangement uses TRBV28 and TRBJ1-5; tentatively, D is TRBD1 (5 bases). The V gene lost 7 bases and the J gene lost 3 bases, with 22 bases spanning the gap. Germline CDR1 reads MDHEN; CDR2 reads SYDVKM. The CDR3 sequence is 17 residues long. The CDR3 sequence is CASTYLQGQGLNQPQHF. The CDR3 nucleotides are TGTGCCAGCACCTACCTTCAAGGGCAGGGCCTCAATCAGCCCCAGCATTTT.